This T cell receptor beta chain was recorded in a study of blood T cell repertoires in COVID-19. TCRdb's copy holds only in-frame clones and misses some; the assay was immunoSEQ multiplex PCR. The data show about 61,000 clones, roughly three quarters seen once. The CDR3 runs to 13 residues. Germline-derived CDR1 and CDR2 are SGHDN and FVKESK. The V end was cut by 6 bases, the J end by 4 bases, with 9 bases between. This chain joins TRBV14 and TRBJ2-2; D uncertain. The material sequenced was peripheral blood. This clonotype was obtained from a woman in her 70s with acute or convalescent COVID-19. The CDR3 nucleotides read TGTGCCAGCAGTTCGACGGGCACCGGGGAGCTGTTTTTT. Amino acids: CASSSTGTGELFF. The variable domain in full, with the rest retrieved from reference TRBV14 and TRBJ2-2, is EAGVTQFPSHSVIEKGQTVTLRCDPISGHDNLYWYRRVMGKEIKFLLHFVKESKQDESGMPNNRFLAERTGGTYSTLKVQPAELEDSGVYFCASSSTGTGELFFGEGSRLTVL.